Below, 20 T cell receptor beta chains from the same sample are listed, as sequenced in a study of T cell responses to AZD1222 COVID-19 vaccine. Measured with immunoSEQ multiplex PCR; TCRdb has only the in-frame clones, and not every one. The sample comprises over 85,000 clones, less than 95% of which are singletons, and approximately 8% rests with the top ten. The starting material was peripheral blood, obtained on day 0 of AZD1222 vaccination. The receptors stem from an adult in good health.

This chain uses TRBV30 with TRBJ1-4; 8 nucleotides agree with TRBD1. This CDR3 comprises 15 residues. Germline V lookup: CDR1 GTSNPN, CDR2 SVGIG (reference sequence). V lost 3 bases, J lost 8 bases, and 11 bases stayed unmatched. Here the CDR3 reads CAWSHPGTGTEKLFF. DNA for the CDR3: TGTGCCTGGAGCCATCCCGGGACAGGAACAGAAAAACTGTTTTTT.

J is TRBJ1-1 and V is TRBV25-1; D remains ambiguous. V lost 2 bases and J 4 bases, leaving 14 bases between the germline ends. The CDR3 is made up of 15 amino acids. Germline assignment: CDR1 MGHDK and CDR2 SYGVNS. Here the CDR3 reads CASSEMGIKGTEAFF. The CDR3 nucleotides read TGTGCCAGCAGTGAAATGGGGATCAAGGGCACTGAAGCTTTCTTT. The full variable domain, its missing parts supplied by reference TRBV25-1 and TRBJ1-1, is EADIYQTPRYLVIGTGKKITLECSQTMGHDKMYWYQQDPGMELHLIHYSYGVNSTEKGDLSSESTVSRIRTEHFPLTLESARPSHTSQYLCASSEMGIKGTEAFFGQGTRLTVV.

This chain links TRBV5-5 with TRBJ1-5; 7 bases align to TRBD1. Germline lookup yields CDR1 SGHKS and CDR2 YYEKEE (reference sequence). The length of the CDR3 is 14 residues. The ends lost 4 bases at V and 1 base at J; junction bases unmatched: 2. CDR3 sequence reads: CASSLGQSNQPQHF. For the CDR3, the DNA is TGTGCCAGCAGCCTGGGACAGAGCAATCAGCCCCAGCATTTT. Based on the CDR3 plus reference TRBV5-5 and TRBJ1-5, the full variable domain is DAGVTQSPTHLIKTRGQQVTLRCSPISGHKSVSWYQQVLGQGPQFIFQYYEKEERGRGNFPDRFSARQFPNYSSELNVNALLLGDSALYLCASSLGQSNQPQHFGDGTRLSIL.

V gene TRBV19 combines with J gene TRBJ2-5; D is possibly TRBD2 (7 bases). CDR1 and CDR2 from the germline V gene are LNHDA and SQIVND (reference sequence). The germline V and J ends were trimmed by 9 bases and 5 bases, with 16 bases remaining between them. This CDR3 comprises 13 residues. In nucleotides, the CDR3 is TGTGCCAGCCGGGGGGCCGTGAAGGAGACCCAGTACTTC. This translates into CASRGAVKETQYF.

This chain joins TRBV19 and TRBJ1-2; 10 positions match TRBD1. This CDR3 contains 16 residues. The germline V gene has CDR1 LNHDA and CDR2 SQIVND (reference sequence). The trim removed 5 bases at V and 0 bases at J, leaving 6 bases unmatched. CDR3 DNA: TGTGCCAGTAGTTTGGGACAGGGGCGCTCTAACTATGGCTACACCTTC. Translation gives CASSLGQGRSNYGYTF.

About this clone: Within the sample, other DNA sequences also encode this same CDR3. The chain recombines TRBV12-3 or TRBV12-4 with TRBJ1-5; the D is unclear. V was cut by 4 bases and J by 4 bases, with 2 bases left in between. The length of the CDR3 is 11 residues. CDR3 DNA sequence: TGTGCCAGCAGTTCAAATCAGCCCCAGCATTTT. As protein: CASSSNQPQHF.

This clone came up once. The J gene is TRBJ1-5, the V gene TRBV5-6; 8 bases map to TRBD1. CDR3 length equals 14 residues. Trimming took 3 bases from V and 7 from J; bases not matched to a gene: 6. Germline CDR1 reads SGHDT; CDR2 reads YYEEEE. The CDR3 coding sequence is TGTGCCAGCAGCTCTGGACAGGGCAGGCAGCCCCAGCATTTT. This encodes CASSSGQGRQPQHF.

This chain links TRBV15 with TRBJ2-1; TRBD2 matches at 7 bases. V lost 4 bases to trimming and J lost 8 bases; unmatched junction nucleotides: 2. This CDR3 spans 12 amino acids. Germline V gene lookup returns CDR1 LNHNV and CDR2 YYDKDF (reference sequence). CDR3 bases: TGTGCCACCAGCACGGGGGGACATGAGCAGTTCTTC. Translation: CATSTGGHEQFF.

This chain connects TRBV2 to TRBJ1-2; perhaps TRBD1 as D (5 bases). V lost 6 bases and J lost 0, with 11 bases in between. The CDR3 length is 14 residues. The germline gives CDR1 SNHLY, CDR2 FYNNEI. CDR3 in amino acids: CASSRQTANYGYTF. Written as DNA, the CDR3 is TGTGCCAGCAGCCGACAGACTGCTAACTATGGCTACACCTTC. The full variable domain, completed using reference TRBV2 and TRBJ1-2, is EPEVTQTPSHQVTQMGQEVILRCVPISNHLYFYWYRQILGQKVEFLVSFYNNEISEKSEIFDDQFSVERPDGSNFTLKIRSTKLEDSAMYFCASSRQTANYGYTFGSGTRLTVV.

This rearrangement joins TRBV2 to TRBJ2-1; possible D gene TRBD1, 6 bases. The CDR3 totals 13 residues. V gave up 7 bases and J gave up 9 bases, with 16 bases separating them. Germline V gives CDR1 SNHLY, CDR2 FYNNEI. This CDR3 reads CASTQGIVGEQFF. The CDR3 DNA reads TGTGCCAGCACACAGGGAATAGTGGGTGAGCAGTTCTTC.

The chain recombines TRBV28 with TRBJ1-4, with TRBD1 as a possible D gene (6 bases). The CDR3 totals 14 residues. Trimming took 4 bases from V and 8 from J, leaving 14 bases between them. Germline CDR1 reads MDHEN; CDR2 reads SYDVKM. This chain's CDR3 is CASSYYRVGEKLFF. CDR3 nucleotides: TGTGCCAGCAGTTACTACAGGGTAGGCGAAAAACTGTTTTTT. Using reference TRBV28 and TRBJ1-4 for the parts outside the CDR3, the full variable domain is DVKVTQSSRYLVKRTGEKVFLECVQDMDHENMFWYRQDPGLGLRLIYFSYDVKMKEKGDIPEGYSVSREKKERFSLILESASTNQTSMYLCASSYYRVGEKLFFGSGTQLSVL.

The DNA for the CDR3 is TGTGCCATCAGTGACCACGGGAGGGGGTACACTGAAGCTTTCTTT. It is translated as CAISDHGRGYTEAFF. This chain uses TRBV10-3 with TRBJ1-1, with TRBD1 as a possible D gene (6 bases). V lost 3 bases, J lost 3 bases, and 14 bases lay in between. Germline assignment: CDR1 ENHRY and CDR2 SYGVKD. This CDR3 is built from 15 residues.

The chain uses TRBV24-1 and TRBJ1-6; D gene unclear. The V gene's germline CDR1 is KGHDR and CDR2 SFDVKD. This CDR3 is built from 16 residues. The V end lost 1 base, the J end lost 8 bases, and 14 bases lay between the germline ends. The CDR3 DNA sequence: TGTGCCACCAGTGATTTTGCAGACACGAGGGATTCACCCCTCCACTTT. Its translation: CATSDFADTRDSPLHF.

The CDR3 nucleotides read TGTGCCAGCAGTTTACGGCAGCCCAATCAGCCCCAGCATTTT. Translation: CASSLRQPNQPQHF. This sequence joins TRBV28 and TRBJ1-5; D not resolved. Germline values: CDR1 MDHEN, CDR2 SYDVKM. V was cut by 2 bases and J by 3 bases, with 8 bases left in between. This CDR3 region has 14 residues.

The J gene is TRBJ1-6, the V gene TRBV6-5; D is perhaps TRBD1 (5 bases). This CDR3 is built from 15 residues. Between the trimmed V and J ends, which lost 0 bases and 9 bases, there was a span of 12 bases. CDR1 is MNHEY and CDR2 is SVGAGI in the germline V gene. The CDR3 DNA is TGTGCCAGCAGTTACTCGGGGGATTGGGGTTCACCCCTCCACTTT. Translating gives CASSYSGDWGSPLHF.

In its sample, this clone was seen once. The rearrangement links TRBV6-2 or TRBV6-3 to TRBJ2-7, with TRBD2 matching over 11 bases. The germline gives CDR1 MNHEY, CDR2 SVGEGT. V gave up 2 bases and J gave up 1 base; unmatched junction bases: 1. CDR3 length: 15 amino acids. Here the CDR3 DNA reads TGTGCCAGCAGTTACGGACTAGCGGGTTCCTACGAGCAGTACTTC. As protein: CASSYGLAGSYEQYF.

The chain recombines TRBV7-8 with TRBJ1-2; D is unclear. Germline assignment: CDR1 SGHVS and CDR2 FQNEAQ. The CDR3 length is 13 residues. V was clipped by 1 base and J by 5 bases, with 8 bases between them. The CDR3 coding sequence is TGTGCCAGCAGCTTAGTTGCCGGGTATGGCTACACCTTC. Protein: CASSLVAGYGYTF.

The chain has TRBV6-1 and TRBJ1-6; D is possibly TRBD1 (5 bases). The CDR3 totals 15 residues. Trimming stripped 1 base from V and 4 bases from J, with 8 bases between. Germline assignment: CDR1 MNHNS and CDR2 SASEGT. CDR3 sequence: CASSEGTFYNSPLHF. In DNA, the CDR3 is TGTGCCAGCAGTGAAGGGACATTTTATAATTCACCCCTCCACTTT.

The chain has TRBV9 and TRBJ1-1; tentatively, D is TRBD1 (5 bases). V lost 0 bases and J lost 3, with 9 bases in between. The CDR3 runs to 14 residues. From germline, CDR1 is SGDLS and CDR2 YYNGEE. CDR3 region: CASSVGGRDTEAFF. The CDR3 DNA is TGTGCCAGCAGCGTAGGAGGCAGGGACACTGAAGCTTTCTTT. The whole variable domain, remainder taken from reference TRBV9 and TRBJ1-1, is DSGVTQTPKHLITATGQRVTLRCSPRSGDLSVYWYQQSLDQGLQFLIQYYNGEERAKGNILERFSAQQFPDLHSELNLSSLELGDSALYFCASSVGGRDTEAFFGQGTRLTVV.

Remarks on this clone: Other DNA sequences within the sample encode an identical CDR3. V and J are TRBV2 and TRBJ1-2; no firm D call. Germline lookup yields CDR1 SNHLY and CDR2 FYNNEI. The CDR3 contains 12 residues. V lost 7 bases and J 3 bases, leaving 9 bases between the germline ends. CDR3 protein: CASIGGDYGYTF. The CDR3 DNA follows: TGTGCCAGCATTGGCGGGGACTATGGCTACACCTTC. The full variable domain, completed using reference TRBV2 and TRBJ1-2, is EPEVTQTPSHQVTQMGQEVILRCVPISNHLYFYWYRQILGQKVEFLVSFYNNEISEKSEIFDDQFSVERPDGSNFTLKIRSTKLEDSAMYFCASIGGDYGYTFGSGTRLTVV.